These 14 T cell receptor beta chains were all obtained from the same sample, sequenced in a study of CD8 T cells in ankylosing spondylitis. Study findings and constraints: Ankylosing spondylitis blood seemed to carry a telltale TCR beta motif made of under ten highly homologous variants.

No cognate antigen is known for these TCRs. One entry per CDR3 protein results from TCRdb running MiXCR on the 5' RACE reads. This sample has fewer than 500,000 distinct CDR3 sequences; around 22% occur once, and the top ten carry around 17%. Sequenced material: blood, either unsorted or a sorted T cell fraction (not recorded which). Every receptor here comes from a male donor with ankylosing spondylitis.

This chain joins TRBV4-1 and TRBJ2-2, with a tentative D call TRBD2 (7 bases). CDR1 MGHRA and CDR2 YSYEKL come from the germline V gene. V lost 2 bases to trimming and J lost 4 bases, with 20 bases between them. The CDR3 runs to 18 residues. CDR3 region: CASSQPSRGPGGTGELFF. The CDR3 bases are TGCGCCAGCAGCCAACCCTCGCGGGGGCCTGGCGGCACCGGGGAGCTGTTTTTT.

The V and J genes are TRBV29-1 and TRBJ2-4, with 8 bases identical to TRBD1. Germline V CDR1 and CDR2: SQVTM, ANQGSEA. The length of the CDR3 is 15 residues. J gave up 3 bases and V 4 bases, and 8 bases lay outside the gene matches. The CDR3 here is CSVGNRGSDKNIQYF. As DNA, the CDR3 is TGCAGCGTTGGTAACAGGGGGTCGGACAAAAACATTCAGTACTTC.

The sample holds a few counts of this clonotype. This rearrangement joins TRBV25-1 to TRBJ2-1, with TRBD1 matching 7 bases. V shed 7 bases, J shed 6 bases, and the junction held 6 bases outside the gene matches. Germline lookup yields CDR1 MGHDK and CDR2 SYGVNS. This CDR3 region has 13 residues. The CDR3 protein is CASTMTGINEQFF. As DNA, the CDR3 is TGTGCCAGCACCATGACAGGGATCAATGAGCAGTTCTTC. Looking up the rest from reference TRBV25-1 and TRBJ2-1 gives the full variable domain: EADIYQTPRYLVIGTGKKITLECSQTMGHDKMYWYQQDPGMELHLIHYSYGVNSTEKGDLSSESTVSRIRTEHFPLTLESARPSHTSQYLCASTMTGINEQFFGPGTRLTVL.

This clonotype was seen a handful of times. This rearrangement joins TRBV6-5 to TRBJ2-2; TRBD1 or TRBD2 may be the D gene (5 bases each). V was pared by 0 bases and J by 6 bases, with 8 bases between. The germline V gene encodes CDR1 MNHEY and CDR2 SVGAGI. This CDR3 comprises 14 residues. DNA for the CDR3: TGTGCCAGCAGTTACTCTAGAGGGGCCGGGGAGCTGTTTTTT. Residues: CASSYSRGAGELFF.

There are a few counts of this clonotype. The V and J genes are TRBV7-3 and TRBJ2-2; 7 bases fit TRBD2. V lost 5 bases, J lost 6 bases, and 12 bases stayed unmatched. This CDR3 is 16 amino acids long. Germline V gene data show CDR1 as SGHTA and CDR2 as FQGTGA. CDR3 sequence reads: CASSRSLGGEAGELFF. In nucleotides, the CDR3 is TGTGCCAGCAGCCGCTCGTTGGGAGGGGAAGCCGGGGAGCTGTTTTTT.

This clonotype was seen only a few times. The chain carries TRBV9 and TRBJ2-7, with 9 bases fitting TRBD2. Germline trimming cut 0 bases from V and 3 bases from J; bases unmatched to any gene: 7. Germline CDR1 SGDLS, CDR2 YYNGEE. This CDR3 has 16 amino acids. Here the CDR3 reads CASSVGGSGSIYEQYF. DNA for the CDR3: TGTGCCAGCAGCGTAGGGGGTAGCGGGAGTATCTACGAGCAGTACTTC.

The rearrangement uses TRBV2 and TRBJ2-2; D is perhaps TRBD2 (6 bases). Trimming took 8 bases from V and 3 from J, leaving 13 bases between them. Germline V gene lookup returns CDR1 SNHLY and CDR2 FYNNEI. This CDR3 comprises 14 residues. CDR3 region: CASRLAGHTGELFF. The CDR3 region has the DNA TGTGCCAGCCGTCTGGCGGGGCACACCGGGGAGCTGTTTTTT.

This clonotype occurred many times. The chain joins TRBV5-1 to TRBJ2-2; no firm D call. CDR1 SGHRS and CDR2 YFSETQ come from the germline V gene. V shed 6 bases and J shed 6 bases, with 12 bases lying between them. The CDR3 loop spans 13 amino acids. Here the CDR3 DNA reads TGCGCCAGCAAGACGGGCAGCGCCGGGGAGCTGTTTTTT. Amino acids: CASKTGSAGELFF.

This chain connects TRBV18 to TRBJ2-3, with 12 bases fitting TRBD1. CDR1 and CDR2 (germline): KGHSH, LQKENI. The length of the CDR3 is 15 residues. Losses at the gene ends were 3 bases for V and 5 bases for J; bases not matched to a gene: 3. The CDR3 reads CASSPRDRGRDTQYF. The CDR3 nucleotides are TGTGCCAGCTCACCCCGGGACAGGGGGCGAGATACGCAGTATTTT. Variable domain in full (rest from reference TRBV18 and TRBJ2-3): NAGVMQNPRHLVRRRGQEARLRCSPMKGHSHVYWYRQLPEEGLKFMVYLQKENIIDESGMPKERFSAEFPKEGPSILRIQQVVRGDSAAYFCASSPRDRGRDTQYFGPGTRLTVL.

This CDR3 reads CASSPGHNTGELFF. The CDR3 DNA is TGTGCCAGCTCACCCGGACACAACACCGGGGAGCTGTTTTTT. The genes are TRBV18 and TRBJ2-2; tentatively, D is TRBD1 (5 bases). The CDR3 has 14 amino acids. Between the trimmed V and J ends, which lost 3 bases and 2 bases, there was a span of 7 bases. Germline V gene data show CDR1 as KGHSH and CDR2 as LQKENI. The full variable domain, completed using reference TRBV18 and TRBJ2-2, is NAGVMQNPRHLVRRRGQEARLRCSPMKGHSHVYWYRQLPEEGLKFMVYLQKENIIDESGMPKERFSAEFPKEGPSILRIQQVVRGDSAAYFCASSPGHNTGELFFGEGSRLTVL.

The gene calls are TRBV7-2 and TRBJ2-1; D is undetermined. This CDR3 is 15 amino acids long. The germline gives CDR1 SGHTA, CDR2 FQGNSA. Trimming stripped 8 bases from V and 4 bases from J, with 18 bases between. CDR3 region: CASGSRLPGYNEQFF. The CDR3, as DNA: TGTGCCAGCGGGTCCCGACTCCCTGGGTACAATGAGCAGTTCTTC.

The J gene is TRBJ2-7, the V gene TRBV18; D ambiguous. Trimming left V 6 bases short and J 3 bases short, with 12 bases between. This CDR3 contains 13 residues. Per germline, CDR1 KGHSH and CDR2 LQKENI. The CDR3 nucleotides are TGTGCCAGCTCTCCCGACACGATCTACGAGCAGTACTTC. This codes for CASSPDTIYEQYF. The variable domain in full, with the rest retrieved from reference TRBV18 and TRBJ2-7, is NAGVMQNPRHLVRRRGQEARLRCSPMKGHSHVYWYRQLPEEGLKFMVYLQKENIIDESGMPKERFSAEFPKEGPSILRIQQVVRGDSAAYFCASSPDTIYEQYFGPGTRLTVT.

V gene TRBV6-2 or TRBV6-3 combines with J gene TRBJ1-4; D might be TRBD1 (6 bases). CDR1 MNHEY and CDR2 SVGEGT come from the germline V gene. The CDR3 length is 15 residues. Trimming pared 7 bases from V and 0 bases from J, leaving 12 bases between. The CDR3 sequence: CASNSQGATNEKLFF. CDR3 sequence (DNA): TGTGCCAGCAATTCACAGGGCGCAACTAATGAAAAACTGTTTTTT.

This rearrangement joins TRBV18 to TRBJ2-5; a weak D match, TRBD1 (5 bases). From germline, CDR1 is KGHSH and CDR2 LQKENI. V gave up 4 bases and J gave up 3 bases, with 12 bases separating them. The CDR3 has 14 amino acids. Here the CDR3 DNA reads TGTGCCAGCTCACTACAGGTTGGAGAAGAGACCCAGTACTTC. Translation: CASSLQVGEETQYF.